Given below is one T cell receptor (beta chain) in context. Its specificity is unknown. The data are from a study of cytomegalovirus exposure and HLA in healthy donors. Turning to the study itself: One earlier analysis, a look at approximately 190 million T cells, found almost 120 million unique TCR beta sequences.

Primers included in the PCR were 60 Vbeta and 13 Jbeta primers. The protocol was immunoSEQ multiplex PCR, while the TCRdb copy is restricted to in-frame clones and leaves out a portion. In the table there are 150,000 to 200,000 clones, roughly 80% of which are singletons. Germline V lookup: CDR1 SEHNR, CDR2 FQNEAQ (reference sequence). Trimming cost V 1 base and J 4 bases, with 10 bases left between them. The CDR3 contains 15 residues. Study conclusions and caveats: Looking again later, the authors saw that most CMV-associated TCR beta chains seemed HLA-restricted.

What was sequenced was PBMCs. This receptor was taken from a woman under 30 in good health and CMV-seropositive. This chain uses TRBV7-9 with TRBJ2-2; D perhaps matches TRBD2 (5 bases). For the CDR3, the DNA is TGTGCCAGCAGCTTAGGGCCGGAGGCCACCGGGGAGCTGTTTTTT. The encoded protein is CASSLGPEATGELFF.